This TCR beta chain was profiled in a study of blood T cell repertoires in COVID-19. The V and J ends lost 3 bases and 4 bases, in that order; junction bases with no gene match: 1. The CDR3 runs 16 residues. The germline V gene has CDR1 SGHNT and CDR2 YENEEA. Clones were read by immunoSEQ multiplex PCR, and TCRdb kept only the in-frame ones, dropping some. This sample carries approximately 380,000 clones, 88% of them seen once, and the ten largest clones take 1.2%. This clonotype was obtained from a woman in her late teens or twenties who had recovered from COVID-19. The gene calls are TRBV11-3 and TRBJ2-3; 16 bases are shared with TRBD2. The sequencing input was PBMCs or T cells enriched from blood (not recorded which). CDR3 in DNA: TGTGCCAGCAGCTTTGGGACTAGCGGGAGGGCAGATACGCAGTATTTT. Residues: CASSFGTSGRADTQYF.